This is a list of T cell receptor beta chains from one sample in a study of cytomegalovirus exposure and HLA in healthy donors. Here immunoSEQ multiplex PCR was the method, and the copy in TCRdb shows in-frame clones only, minus some. The sample lists about 83,000 clones, about 78% occurring once. Specimen: PBMCs. The source of these receptors is a man younger than 35 in good health and CMV-seropositive. CDR3s include the opening cysteine and the closing phenylalanine or tryptophan. A D gene is named only where the DNA matches it firmly. Rows may omit the clone size; those that give it use once, few, many or a size class.

j_call: TRBJ1-2
clone_size: .
d_call: .
v_call: TRBV20-1
cdr3_nt: TGCAGTGCCTCAGGGATAAGCGGCTACACCTTC
cdr3_aa: CSASGISGYTF

j_call: TRBJ2-7
clone_size: .
d_call: .
v_call: TRBV11-2
cdr3_nt: TGTGCCAGCAGCTTAGGGAGCGGCATCTACGAGCAGTACTTC
cdr3_aa: CASSLGSGIYEQYF

j_call: TRBJ2-1
clone_size: few
d_call: .
v_call: TRBV6-4
cdr3_nt: TGTGCCAGCACTTGCGGCGTTCCCTACAATGAGCAGTTCTTC
cdr3_aa: CASTCGVPYNEQFF

j_call: TRBJ2-3
clone_size: .
d_call: TRBD1
v_call: TRBV29-1
cdr3_nt: TGCAGCGTTGAAGATGAGGGACAGGGGACATCCACAGATACGCAGTATTTT
cdr3_aa: CSVEDEGQGTSTDTQYF

j_call: TRBJ1-5
clone_size: .
d_call: TRBD1
v_call: TRBV2
cdr3_nt: TGTGCCAGCAGGCCGGGACAGTCAATCGGATATCAGCCCCAGCATTTT
cdr3_aa: CASRPGQSIGYQPQHF

j_call: TRBJ1-5
clone_size: once
d_call: .
v_call: TRBV6-4
cdr3_nt: TGTGCCAGCGAAAGGGGGGGGGCAAGAGCCCTCAATCAGCCCCAGCATTTT
cdr3_aa: CASERGGARALNQPQHF

j_call: TRBJ1-4
clone_size: .
d_call: TRBD1
v_call: TRBV6-5
cdr3_nt: TGTGCCAGCAGCCCCAAGGGACAGGTTTTCTCTAAACTGTTTTTT
cdr3_aa: CASSPKGQVFSKLFF

j_call: TRBJ2-3
clone_size: .
d_call: TRBD2
v_call: TRBV5-6
cdr3_nt: TGTGCCAGCAGTCCTGGACTAGCGGGAACCGCAGATACGCAGTATTTT
cdr3_aa: CASSPGLAGTADTQYF

j_call: TRBJ2-7
clone_size: few
d_call: TRBD2
v_call: TRBV6-1
cdr3_nt: TGTGCCAGCAGTGAACGGGGGGGTTACTCCTACGAGCAGTACTTC
cdr3_aa: CASSERGGYSYEQYF

j_call: TRBJ2-7
clone_size: .
d_call: .
v_call: TRBV6-6
cdr3_nt: TGTGCCAGCAGTTACTCTAGCGGCGGGACGCCTCTCGAGCAGTACTTC
cdr3_aa: CASSYSSGGTPLEQYF

j_call: TRBJ2-7
clone_size: .
d_call: .
v_call: TRBV27
cdr3_nt: TGTGCCAGCAGTCCCCCTAGCTACGAGCAGTACTTC
cdr3_aa: CASSPPSYEQYF

j_call: TRBJ2-3
clone_size: .
d_call: .
v_call: TRBV27
cdr3_nt: TGTGCCAGCAGTTTCCTTAGCACAGATACGCAGTATTTT
cdr3_aa: CASSFLSTDTQYF

j_call: TRBJ2-3
clone_size: .
d_call: .
v_call: TRBV28
cdr3_nt: TGTGCCAGCAGCCCGGGGTTTGATACGCAGTATTTT
cdr3_aa: CASSPGFDTQYF

j_call: TRBJ2-7
clone_size: few
d_call: .
v_call: TRBV5-4
cdr3_nt: TGTGCCAGCAGCACCCGCGCGGAGCAGTACTTC
cdr3_aa: CASSTRAEQYF

j_call: TRBJ2-1
clone_size: few
d_call: TRBD1
v_call: TRBV6-1
cdr3_nt: TGTGCCAGCAGTCAAGACAGGGGTGAGCAGTTCTTC
cdr3_aa: CASSQDRGEQFF

j_call: TRBJ1-2
clone_size: .
d_call: .
v_call: TRBV10-2
cdr3_nt: TGCGCCAGCAGTGCCCAGGCCTATGGCTACACCTTC
cdr3_aa: CASSAQAYGYTF

j_call: TRBJ1-4
clone_size: .
d_call: .
v_call: TRBV20-1
cdr3_nt: TGCAGTGCTACTGCTAATGAAAAACTGTTTTTT
cdr3_aa: CSATANEKLFF

j_call: TRBJ1-3
clone_size: .
d_call: .
v_call: TRBV29-1
cdr3_nt: TGCAGCGTTGAAGTCAGGTCTCCAGCAGACACCATATATTTT
cdr3_aa: CSVEVRSPADTIYF

j_call: TRBJ1-1
clone_size: .
d_call: .
v_call: TRBV6-5
cdr3_nt: TGTGCCAGCAGTTACCGGCAGGGCACTGAAGCTTTCTTT
cdr3_aa: CASSYRQGTEAFF

j_call: TRBJ2-7
clone_size: few
d_call: .
v_call: TRBV10-2
cdr3_nt: TGCGCCAGCAGTGAGGCGGGACGATCCTACGAGCAGTACTTC
cdr3_aa: CASSEAGRSYEQYF

j_call: TRBJ1-1
clone_size: few
d_call: TRBD1
v_call: TRBV7-9
cdr3_nt: TGTGCCAGCAGCCCCCCGACAGGGTACCCTGAAGCTTTCTTT
cdr3_aa: CASSPPTGYPEAFF

j_call: TRBJ2-7
clone_size: .
d_call: .
v_call: TRBV5-1
cdr3_nt: TGCGCCAGCAGTCCCAGGGGTAGACGGAACGAGCAGTACTTC
cdr3_aa: CASSPRGRRNEQYF

j_call: TRBJ1-6
clone_size: .
d_call: TRBD1
v_call: TRBV6-5
cdr3_nt: TGTGCCAGCAGTTCCACCGACAGGGGAGGTTCACCCCTCCACTTT
cdr3_aa: CASSSTDRGGSPLHF

j_call: TRBJ1-1
clone_size: .
d_call: .
v_call: TRBV29-1
cdr3_nt: TGCAGCGTTGTTAGACAGGACCTCGCCACTGAAGCTTTCTTT
cdr3_aa: CSVVRQDLATEAFF

j_call: TRBJ2-1
clone_size: .
d_call: TRBD2
v_call: TRBV7-8
cdr3_nt: TGTGCCAGCAGCTTTGGGCGGGAGCTAGGCAATGAGCAGTTCTTC
cdr3_aa: CASSFGRELGNEQFF

j_call: TRBJ2-3
clone_size: .
d_call: TRBD2
v_call: TRBV6-5
cdr3_nt: TGTGCCAGCAGTTACGGCGGGAGCGGCCCAGATACGCAGTATTTT
cdr3_aa: CASSYGGSGPDTQYF

j_call: TRBJ2-7
clone_size: once
d_call: TRBD2
v_call: TRBV14
cdr3_nt: TGTGCCAGCAGCCAAGTAGGTGGAGCGGGAGTGCGGTACTTC
cdr3_aa: CASSQVGGAGVRYF

j_call: TRBJ2-4
clone_size: .
d_call: .
v_call: TRBV11-2
cdr3_nt: TGTGCCAGCAGCCCTGTGTTTCGGAGCATTCAGTACTTC
cdr3_aa: CASSPVFRSIQYF

j_call: TRBJ1-3
clone_size: .
d_call: TRBD1
v_call: TRBV5-6
cdr3_nt: TGTGCCAGCAGCCCAACCGAGCCCCGGGACAGGGGCCGGAACACCATATATTTT
cdr3_aa: CASSPTEPRDRGRNTIYF